The 7 T cell receptor beta chains below come from one sample, sequenced in a study of response to subunit inactivated influenza vaccine. A single record per CDR3 protein comes from TCRdb applying MiXCR to the RT-PCR reads. The data hold about 650,000 distinct CDR3 sequences, with approximately 14% observed a single time. The sequencing used PBMCs from blood, collected 11 to 12 days after vaccination. These receptors were collected from a man aged 50 to 60 who received an inactivated influenza vaccine.

A few counts support this clonotype. The CDR3 region has the DNA TGTGCCAGCAGCCAAGGACAGACAAATGAAAAACTGTTTTTT. It encodes CASSQGQTNEKLFF. The V call is TRBV3-1, the J call TRBJ1-4, with a tentative D call TRBD1 (5 bases). This CDR3 is 14 amino acids long. CDR1 is LGHDT and CDR2 is YNNKEL in the germline V gene (reference sequence). The V end was cut by 1 base, the J end by 5 bases, with 8 bases between.

Only a few counts were recorded for this clonotype. The chain recombines TRBV12-3 or TRBV12-4 with TRBJ1-2; 10 bases match TRBD1. The V gene end was trimmed by 5 bases and the J gene end by 4 bases; junction bases not matched to a gene: 4. CDR3 length: 14 residues. The CDR3 sequence is CASSPRQGAYGYTF. CDR3 DNA sequence: TGTGCCAGCAGTCCCAGACAGGGGGCCTATGGCTACACCTTC.

The chain has TRBV5-5 and TRBJ1-4, with 10 positions matching TRBD1. CDR1 is SGHKS and CDR2 is YYEKEE in the germline V gene (reference sequence). This CDR3 spans 17 amino acids. V was clipped by 5 bases and J by 6 bases; unmatched bases: 13. In nucleotides, the CDR3 is TGTGCCAGCAGGCCCGACAGGGGGCAACTGTCGGATGAAAAACTGTTTTTT. Translation: CASRPDRGQLSDEKLFF. Based on the CDR3 plus reference TRBV5-5 and TRBJ1-4, the full variable domain is DAGVTQSPTHLIKTRGQQVTLRCSPISGHKSVSWYQQVLGQGPQFIFQYYEKEERGRGNFPDRFSARQFPNYSSELNVNALLLGDSALYLCASRPDRGQLSDEKLFFGSGTQLSVL.

This clonotype has just a few counts. The rearrangement links TRBV9 to TRBJ2-7; 9 bases are a match to TRBD1. This CDR3 is 14 amino acids long. Germline-derived CDR1 and CDR2 are SGDLS and YYNGEE. The V segment lost 4 bases and the J segment 4 bases; nucleotides outside the gene matches: 6. The CDR3 bases are TGTGCCAGCAGCCTGGGACAGGGCCAGTACGAGCAGTACTTC. It specifies CASSLGQGQYEQYF.

The V gene is TRBV12-3 or TRBV12-4, the J gene TRBJ2-7; D uncertain. The CDR3 covers 12 residues. Trimming shortened V by 3 bases and J by 5 bases, and 8 bases separated the two germline ends. CDR3 in amino acids: CASSFLGNEQYF. The CDR3 DNA sequence: TGTGCCAGCAGTTTTTTAGGGAACGAGCAGTACTTC.

This clonotype occurred a few times. The gene calls are TRBV9 and TRBJ2-3; D not certain. The CDR3 runs 12 residues. Trimming stripped 0 bases from V and 3 bases from J, with 2 bases between. Per the germline V gene, CDR1 is SGDLS and CDR2 is YYNGEE. The CDR3 bases are TGTGCCAGCAGCGTAGCGACAGATACGCAGTATTTT. Encoded protein: CASSVATDTQYF.

In this sample, this clonotype turned up a few times. The chain is built from TRBV6-1 and TRBJ2-2; 7 nucleotides align to TRBD2. J was trimmed by 4 bases and V by 7 bases; bases with no gene match: 21. This CDR3 spans 19 amino acids. Germline loops: CDR1 MNHNS, CDR2 SASEGT. CDR3: CASTLWAAGRVIRTGELFF. The CDR3 DNA reads as TGTGCCAGCACTCTCTGGGCGGCAGGGAGGGTTATTCGCACCGGGGAGCTGTTTTTT.